This is a list of T cell receptor beta chains from one sample in a study of a mutant IDH1 vaccine in newly diagnosed glioma. Antigens of these TCRs are unknown. Assay used: immunoSEQ multiplex PCR; TCRdb lists only in-frame clones, some missing. The table includes tens of thousands of clones, approximately 81% detected once. The material sequenced was PBMCs, taken from a glioma patient whose treatment included an IDH1 peptide vaccine. The receptors were sampled from a man under 40 with glioma. CDR3s include the opening cysteine and the closing phenylalanine or tryptophan. Fields, in order: clone size, J gene, D gene, CDR3 length, V gene, CDR3 DNA, CDR3 protein. The D gene is left open where the match is weak. Part of the rows lack a size; the others show once, few, many or a class for expanded clones.

NA | TRBJ1-6 | NA | 14 | TRBV27 | TGTGCCAGCAGTCCCCGATCCTATACAGATTCCCTCCACTTT | CASSPRSYTDSLHF
once | TRBJ2-2 | NA | 11 | TRBV18 | TGTGCCAGCTCACCTGGCGGGGAGCTGTTTTTT | CASSPGGELFF
NA | TRBJ2-1 | NA | 13 | TRBV5-1 | TGCGCCAGCAGCTTGACCCTATACAATGAGCAGTTCTTC | CASSLTLYNEQFF
NA | TRBJ2-3 | NA | 14 | TRBV19 | TGTGCCAGTAGTAAAGGAGGTGGGCCAGATACGCAGTATTTT | CASSKGGGPDTQYF
NA | TRBJ2-5 | NA | 14 | TRBV5-6 | TGTGCCAGCAGCTTGGTGACAGAGACAGAGACCCAGTACTTC | CASSLVTETETQYF
once | TRBJ1-5 | NA | 14 | TRBV2 | TGTGCCAGCAGTGACCGGAATAGCAATCAGCCCCAGCATTTT | CASSDRNSNQPQHF
NA | TRBJ2-7 | TRBD1 | 16 | TRBV4-1 | TGCGCCAGCAGCCAAGAAGGACAGGGGAGTCGGTACGAGCAGTACTTC | CASSQEGQGSRYEQYF
NA | TRBJ2-1 | TRBD2 | 17 | TRBV12-5 | TGTGCTAGTAGAGGGACTAGCGGGGGGACGGGCTACAATGAGCAGTTCTTC | CASRGTSGGTGYNEQFF
NA | TRBJ2-2 | NA | 16 | TRBV18 | TGTGCCAGCTCACCGATGGTACAGGGCTACACCGGGGAGCTGTTTTTT | CASSPMVQGYTGELFF
NA | TRBJ2-2 | NA | 15 | TRBV18 | TGTGCCAGCTCACCATTTGAAGGGAGCACCGGGGAGCTGTTTTTT | CASSPFEGSTGELFF